This paragraph covers one T cell receptor (beta chain) sequence. The target antigen is unknown. Using immunoSEQ multiplex PCR, the repertoire was profiled, and TCRdb retains in-frame clones only, with some absent. There are 88,000 or so clones in the sample; around 90% occur only once, and around 22% lies in the top ten. This entry belongs to a study of brain T cells in children with intractable seizures. The sequenced cases were selected for having the highest brain T cell transcript signatures. Before surgery, patients took at least one anti-epileptic drug. V shed 5 bases and J shed 13 bases, with 9 bases lying between them. CDR1 LGHDT and CDR2 YNNKEL come from the germline V gene (reference sequence). This CDR3 has 11 residues. Study results and caveats: Clones missing pre-surgery may reflect undersampling of that blood sample.

The input for sequencing was peripheral blood, taken at surgery. The chain joins TRBV3-1 (or the pseudogene TRBV3-2) to TRBJ2-6; tentative D call: TRBD1 (5 bases). The source of this sequence is a girl aged 2 to 10 with Rasmussen encephalitis and intractable seizures. CDR3 in amino acids: CASSTRQVLTF. In DNA form, the CDR3 reads TGTGCCAGCAGCACCAGACAGGTCCTGACTTTC.